One and the same sample provided the 8 T cell receptor beta chains below, sequenced in a study of cytomegalovirus exposure and HLA in healthy donors. It was with 60 Vbeta and 13 Jbeta primers that the PCR ran. Only in-frame clones appear in the TCRdb table, and some are missing; sequencing was by immunoSEQ multiplex PCR. The sample consists of about 150,000 clones, roughly 80% of them appearing once. Sequences were obtained from PBMCs. The receptors stem from a woman between 40 and 50 years old in good health and CMV-seronegative.

The chain couples TRBV5-1 to TRBJ2-5, with a weak D call TRBD1 (6 bases). CDR1 is SGHRS, CDR2 YFSETQ, per germline. Trimming left V 4 bases short and J 2 bases short, with 12 bases between. CDR3 length: 14 residues. CDR3 loop: CASSTGHRQETQYF. CDR3 nucleotides: TGCGCCAGCAGCACGGGACACCGACAAGAGACCCAGTACTTC.

The genes are TRBV5-5 and TRBJ1-1, with D hard to call. CDR1 and CDR2 (germline): SGHKS, YYEKEE (reference sequence). The germline V and J ends were trimmed by 4 bases and 3 bases, with 10 bases remaining between them. The CDR3 has 13 amino acids. CDR3 in amino acids: CASSRWGDTEAFF. CDR3 nucleotide sequence: TGTGCCAGCAGCCGCTGGGGAGACACTGAAGCTTTCTTT.

CDR3 nucleotide sequence: TGTGCCAGCAGTGAACGGGGTACCCCCTACGAGCAGTACTTC. Translating gives CASSERGTPYEQYF. The rearrangement uses TRBV6-1 and TRBJ2-7, with D maybe TRBD2 (5 bases). In germline, CDR1 is MNHNS, CDR2 SASEGT. The CDR3 sequence is 14 residues long. The V end lost 2 bases, the J end lost 2 bases, and 10 bases lay between the germline ends.

V is TRBV27 and J is TRBJ1-5; maybe TRBD1 (6 bases). V was cut by 6 bases and J by 6 bases, with 21 bases left in between. Per the germline V gene, CDR1 is MNHEY and CDR2 is SMNVEV (reference sequence). CDR3 length: 16 residues. This CDR3 is CASSSRSAGVGQPQHF. The CDR3 region has the DNA TGTGCCAGCAGCTCGCGATCCGCAGGGGTTGGTCAGCCCCAGCATTTT.

The CDR3 region has the DNA TGTGCCAGCAGCTTAGCAACAGGGACGGCCACTGAAGCTTTCTTT. Amino acid sequence: CASSLATGTATEAFF. The chain has TRBV7-2 and TRBJ1-1; perhaps TRBD1 as D (6 bases). The V end lost 0 bases, the J end lost 4 bases, and 12 bases lay between the germline ends. The length of the CDR3 is 15 residues. The germline CDR1 and CDR2 sequences are SGHTA and FQGNSA.

This rearrangement joins TRBV5-5 to TRBJ2-7; the match to TRBD1 covers 7 bases. The CDR3 consists of 14 residues. The junction had 6 bases not matched to a gene; V was cut back by 0 bases and J by 6 bases. Germline CDR1 SGHKS, CDR2 YYEKEE (reference sequence). The CDR3 DNA sequence: TGTGCCAGCAGCTTGGCCGGAAGGGGGCCCGAGCAGTACTTC. It specifies CASSLAGRGPEQYF.

CDR3 protein: CASGLFLQGASNQPQHF. The CDR3 nucleotides are TGTGCTAGTGGTTTGTTCCTGCAGGGGGCGAGCAATCAGCCCCAGCATTTT. The rearrangement uses TRBV12-5 and TRBJ1-5; 8 bases map to TRBD1. Trimming removed 2 bases from V and 1 base from J; junction bases left unmatched: 7. CDR1 is LGHNT and CDR2 is FRNRAP in the germline V gene. CDR3 size: 17 residues.

The chain employs TRBV19 and TRBJ1-1, with 10 bases matching TRBD1. Per germline, CDR1 LNHDA and CDR2 SQIVND (reference sequence). This CDR3 spans 13 amino acids. V dropped 5 bases and J dropped 10; count of bases not matched to a gene: 7. The CDR3 sequence is CASSPQDRGPAFF. CDR3 bases: TGTGCCAGTAGTCCCCAAGACAGGGGGCCAGCTTTCTTT.